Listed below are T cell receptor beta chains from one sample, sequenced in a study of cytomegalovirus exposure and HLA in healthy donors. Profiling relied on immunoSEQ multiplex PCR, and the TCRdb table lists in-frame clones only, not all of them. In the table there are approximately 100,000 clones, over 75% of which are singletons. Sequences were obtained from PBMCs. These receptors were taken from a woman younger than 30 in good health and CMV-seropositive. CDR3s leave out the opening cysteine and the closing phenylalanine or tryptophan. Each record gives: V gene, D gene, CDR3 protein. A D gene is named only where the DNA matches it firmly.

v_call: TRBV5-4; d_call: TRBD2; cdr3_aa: ASSPSGSGSDTQY
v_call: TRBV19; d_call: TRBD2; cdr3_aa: ASSSLVLAVTDTQY
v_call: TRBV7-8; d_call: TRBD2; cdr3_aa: ASSLAGLAGSSYEQY
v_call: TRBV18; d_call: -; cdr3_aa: ASSPSTDNYGYT
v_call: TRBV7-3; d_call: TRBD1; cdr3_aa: ASSTGGSQGYT
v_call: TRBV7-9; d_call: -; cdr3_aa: ASSFWQETQY
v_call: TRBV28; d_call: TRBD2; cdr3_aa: ATTPSGNYEQY
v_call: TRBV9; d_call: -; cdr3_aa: ASSVEEGTYEQY
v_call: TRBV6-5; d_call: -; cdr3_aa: ASSYSVRVSYEQY
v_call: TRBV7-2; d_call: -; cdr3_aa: ASSLGQSYGYT
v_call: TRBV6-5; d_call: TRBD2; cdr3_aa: ASSLAGGPGNEQF
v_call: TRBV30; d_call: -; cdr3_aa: AWSVQGGKYGYP
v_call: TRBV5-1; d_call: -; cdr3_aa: ASILGSENTEAF
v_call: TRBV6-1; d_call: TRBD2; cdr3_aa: ASSAGLAGVLNEQF
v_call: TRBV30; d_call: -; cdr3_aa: AWSPQGPYEQY
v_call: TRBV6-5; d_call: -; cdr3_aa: ASSYGRSSYNEQF
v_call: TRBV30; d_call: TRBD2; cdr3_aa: AWSRSGGLASI
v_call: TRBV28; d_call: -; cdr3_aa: ASSGYRSTVTNYGYT
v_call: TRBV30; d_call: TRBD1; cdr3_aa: AWSVGQTRRGYT
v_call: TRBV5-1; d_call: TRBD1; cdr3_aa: ASTLGTDTDTQY